What follows describes a single TCR beta chain. This clonotype has more than one count but fewer than ten. This receptor's antigen is unknown. No clone much larger than this one lies a single base away; base qualities are absent. Instrument on record: Illumina NovaSeq 6000. cDNA libraries for TCRalpha and TCRbeta were prepared by 5'RACE using constant-segment primers, with sample barcodes and unique molecular identifiers added. Trizol reagent was used to extract RNA from every sample. The libraries were amplified in two PCR steps, and the second step added a second sample barcode and Illumina TruSeq adapters. Libraries were sequenced on an Illumina NovaSeq with 2 x 150 bp paired-end reads. Per the authors' processing: With migec v1.2.7, reads were demultiplexed and then collapsed into UMI-guided consensus sequences. Using mixcr v2.1.11, the UMI consensuses were aligned to TRA and TRB V and J templates and assembled into clonotypes. Expanded or contracted clonotypes were those called significant by both edgeR and NoisET, with noise models trained on biological replicates. For edgeR calls, the thresholds were a false discovery rate-adjusted p below 0.01 and a log2 fold-change of 1. As an exploratory analysis of dynamics, max-normalized trajectories of the 1000 most abundant clonotypes were examined by PCA with hierarchical clustering. The CD4 or CD8 phenotype of responding clones was assigned using the separately sequenced CD4+ and CD8+ repertoires. TCRdb applied fastp at Q25 and MiXCR to the public reads, then kept only in-frame beta chains. Each CDR3 protein gets just one entry, which takes the most common genes and DNA from the rows behind it. These V and J calls are TCRdb output, not the study's own analysis. The sample has 250,000 to 300,000 distinct CDR3 sequences on record, around 15% of them singletons. The ten largest make up 20% to 25% of the sample.

The sample belongs to a study of T-cell memory formation after mild COVID-19 (dated by TCRdb to 2020 to 2023). As for the study more broadly: TCR sequence clusters from the two donors were largely donor specific. In a couple of donors, T-cell clones that expanded and contracted after mild COVID-19 were tracked by sequencing TCRalpha and TCRbeta repertoires over time. The cohort was made up of two young adult volunteers, one female and one male, who were previously healthy.

What the study reported, not specific to this receptor: Some responding clones were detected in pre-infection memory, which suggested that pre-existing cross-reactive memory T cells had joined the SARS-CoV-2 response. Balanced CD4/CD8 phenotypes were observed for clones contracting from day 15 to 85, whereas a bias towards CD4+ was observed for a second wave of clones expanding from day 15 to 37. Contracting CD4+ clones turned up mainly in the CM and EM memory subsets, whereas EMRA was where CD8+ clones were enriched. Whether the second-wave clones peaking on day 37 were SARS-CoV-2 specific was not confirmed. Only two mild cases were covered in the study, and larger cohorts including severe cases with pre-infection samples were considered necessary.

PBMCs were isolated by Ficoll-Paque density gradient centrifugation. Compared with germline, V lacks 4 bases and J lacks 3 bases; bases without a gene match: 2. The CDR3 runs 13 residues from the cysteine to the phenylalanine. Just CDR3 DNA is preserved here, 39 bases in frame from base 1. CDR1 and CDR2 (WSHSY, SAAADI) derive from the germline V gene. This TCR derives from a man aged 18 to 35 who had mild COVID-19 (a few samples of this study predate the infection). The sample titles of this study are shuffled in the database, so cell type and time point are left out; the donor was told from shared clones. This sequence uses TRBV10-2 and TRBJ2-7, with 8 bases aligning to TRBD2. Material: PBMCs or a T cell subset sorted from them (not recorded which). The bases read TGCGCCAGCAGTGTAGCGGGGAACTACGAGCAGTACTTC. This encodes CASSVAGNYEQYF.